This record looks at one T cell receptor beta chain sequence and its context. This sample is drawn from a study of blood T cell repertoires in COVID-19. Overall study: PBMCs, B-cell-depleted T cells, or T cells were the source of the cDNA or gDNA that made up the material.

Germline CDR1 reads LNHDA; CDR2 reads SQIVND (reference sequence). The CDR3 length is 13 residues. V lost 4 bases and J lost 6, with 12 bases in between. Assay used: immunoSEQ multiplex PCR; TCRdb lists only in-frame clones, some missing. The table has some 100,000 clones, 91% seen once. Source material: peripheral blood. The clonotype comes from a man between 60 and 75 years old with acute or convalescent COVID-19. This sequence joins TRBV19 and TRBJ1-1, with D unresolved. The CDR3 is CASSTVSRSEAFF. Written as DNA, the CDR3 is TGTGCCAGTAGTACGGTATCGAGGTCTGAAGCTTTCTTT.